This is a list of T cell receptor beta chains from one sample in a study of human T cells and chemical hapten exposure. From the RACE reads, TCRdb called clonotypes with MiXCR, one entry per CDR3 protein. The table records about 300,000 distinct CDR3 sequences, about 5% of them present only once. The sequences come from whole blood, collected in connection with sensitization to the hapten diphenylcyclopropenone (DPC). The receptors originated from a young woman with alopecia areata. Some clones in this sample may be carry-over from other donors' samples. CDR3s include the opening cysteine and the closing phenylalanine or tryptophan. D genes are given only for firm matches. Clone sizes are given selectively: once, few, many, or a class where the clone is expanded.

J,D,V,size,CDR3,DNA
TRBJ1-6,-,TRBV7-2,many,CASSEGQYNSPLHF,TGTGCCAGCAGCGAAGGACAGTATAATTCACCCCTCCACTTT
TRBJ1-2,-,TRBV2,-,CASSEQTALGYTF,TGTGCCAGCAGCGAACAAACAGCGCTTGGCTACACCTTC
TRBJ2-3,-,TRBV7-2,few,CASSLTGRGADTQYF,TGTGCCAGCAGCTTAACGGGACGGGGTGCAGATACGCAGTATTTT
TRBJ1-5,-,TRBV20-1,few,CSAGSISNQPQHF,TGCAGTGCTGGCAGCATTAGCAATCAGCCCCAGCATTTT
TRBJ1-1,TRBD1,TRBV3-1,many,CASSHTTGEEAFF,TGTGCCAGCAGCCACACCACAGGGGAGGAAGCTTTCTTT
TRBJ1-4,-,TRBV2,few,CASSDGTRYEKLFF,TGTGCCAGCAGTGACGGGACACGATATGAAAAACTGTTTTTT
TRBJ2-5,TRBD2,TRBV7-9,many,CASSVGTSGIETQYF,TGTGCCAGCAGCGTCGGGACTAGCGGTATCGAGACCCAGTACTTC
TRBJ2-3,TRBD1,TRBV7-2,-,CASSPGQVPDTQYF,TGTGCCAGCAGCCCCGGACAGGTCCCCGATACGCAGTATTTT
TRBJ2-3,-,TRBV7-6,many,CASSLAGVGPGNTQYF,TGTGCCAGCAGCTTAGCAGGGGTCGGCCCCGGGAATACGCAGTATTTT
TRBJ2-7,TRBD1,TRBV12-3/TRBV12-4,many,CASSFLRTGGNEQYF,TGTGCCAGCAGTTTCCTTAGGACAGGGGGGAACGAGCAGTACTTC
TRBJ2-3,-,TRBV20-1,few,CSALAADTQYF,TGCAGTGCGTTAGCGGCAGATACGCAGTATTTT
TRBJ2-3,-,TRBV28,many,CASSSGGTDTQYF,TGTGCCAGCAGCTCCGGGGGCACAGATACGCAGTATTTT
TRBJ2-3,TRBD2,TRBV5-1,many,CASSSGGYTDTQYF,TGCGCCAGCAGTAGCGGGGGATACACAGATACGCAGTATTTT
TRBJ1-4,-,TRBV4-1,many,CASSQLGLGAGEKLFF,TGCGCCAGCAGCCAATTAGGCCTGGGGGCAGGGGAAAAACTGTTTTTT
TRBJ1-2,-,TRBV28,few,CASSSGGSSYGYTF,TGTGCCAGCAGCTCCGGGGGATCGAGCTATGGCTACACCTTC
TRBJ2-7,-,TRBV7-2,-,CASSLVGGLTYEQYF,TGTGCCAGCAGCTTAGTAGGAGGACTTACCTACGAGCAGTACTTC
TRBJ1-1,-,TRBV7-9,-,CASSPGGGITEAFF,TGTGCCAGCAGCCCCGGAGGGGGAATCACTGAAGCTTTCTTT
TRBJ2-1,-,TRBV13,many,CASSLADYSYNNEQFF,TGTGCCAGCAGCTTAGCCGACTATTCCTATAACAATGAGCAGTTCTTC
TRBJ1-5,TRBD1,TRBV28,-,CASGRTGSQPQHF,TGTGCCAGCGGCAGGACAGGGAGCCAGCCCCAGCATTTT
TRBJ1-1,-,TRBV5-1,few,CASSPMDGMDTEAFF,TGCGCCAGCAGCCCGATGGACGGGATGGACACTGAAGCTTTCTTT
TRBJ2-4,TRBD1,TRBV27,many,CASSFQGAGGNIQYF,TGTGCCAGCAGTTTTCAGGGGGCCGGCGGAAACATTCAGTACTTC
TRBJ1-1,-,TRBV10-3,few,CAISAGMNTEAFF,TGTGCCATCTCGGCAGGGATGAACACTGAAGCTTTCTTT
TRBJ1-5,-,TRBV6-6,few,CAQGSGLGPQHF,TGTGCCCAAGGGTCAGGGCTTGGGCCCCAGCATTTT
TRBJ1-6,-,TRBV9,many,CASSVDLGGLYNSPLHF,TGTGCCAGCAGCGTAGATCTGGGGGGCCTCTATAATTCACCCCTCCACTTT
TRBJ2-7,-,TRBV20-1,-,CSAPPTVSYEQYF,TGCAGTGCTCCGCCGACAGTCTCCTACGAGCAGTACTTC
TRBJ1-5,-,TRBV6-2/TRBV6-3,few,CASSYVNSNQPQHF,TGTGCCAGCAGTTACGTAAATAGCAATCAGCCCCAGCATTTT
TRBJ1-1,-,TRBV27,few,CASSIGRSGTEAFF,TGTGCCAGCTCAATTGGGAGGTCGGGGACTGAAGCTTTCTTT
TRBJ2-3,TRBD2,TRBV7-3,-,CASSRTGTSGTSTDTQYF,TGTGCCAGCAGCCGCACCGGGACTAGCGGTACTAGCACAGATACGCAGTATTTT
TRBJ1-1,-,TRBV29-1,many,CSVVTWGRGFSTEAFF,TGCAGCGTTGTTACTTGGGGCAGGGGATTCTCGACTGAAGCTTTCTTT
TRBJ1-1,TRBD1,TRBV5-1,many,CASSSGTGGGEAFF,TGCGCCAGCAGCTCCGGGACAGGGGGAGGTGAAGCTTTCTTT
TRBJ2-1,TRBD1,TRBV7-8,-,CASSETGTSYNEQFF,TGTGCCAGCAGCGAGACAGGGACCTCCTACAATGAGCAGTTCTTC
TRBJ2-5,TRBD2,TRBV5-1,many,CASSLTSVETQYF,TGCGCCAGCAGCTTGACTAGCGTAGAGACCCAGTACTTC
TRBJ1-1,-,TRBV3-1,few,CASSLTEGTEAFF,TGTGCCAGCAGCCTTACAGAGGGAACTGAAGCTTTCTTT
TRBJ1-2,-,TRBV28,-,CASSFPDRNNYGYTF,TGTGCCAGCAGTTTCCCAGACAGAAATAACTATGGCTACACCTTC
TRBJ1-6,-,TRBV6-5,few,CASSYNRGRNSPLHF,TGTGCCAGCAGTTACAATCGGGGGAGAAATTCACCCCTCCACTTT
TRBJ1-5,-,TRBV18,-,CASSPISNQPQHF,TGTGCCAGCTCACCCATTTCCAATCAGCCCCAGCATTTT
TRBJ2-2,TRBD2,TRBV7-6,-,CASSSWTSGGATTGELFF,TGTGCCAGCAGCTCTTGGACTAGCGGGGGGGCTACCACCGGGGAGCTGTTTTTT
TRBJ2-5,TRBD2,TRBV20-1,many,CSATTSGAQYF,TGCAGTGCTACGACTAGCGGGGCCCAGTACTTC
TRBJ2-1,-,TRBV6-2/TRBV6-3,few,CASSYLEGNEQFF,TGTGCCAGCAGTTACTTGGAAGGGAATGAGCAGTTCTTC
TRBJ2-1,TRBD2,TRBV20-1,many,CSASRTSSYNEQFF,TGCAGTGCCAGCAGGACTAGCTCGTACAATGAGCAGTTCTTC
TRBJ2-7,TRBD1,TRBV28,-,CASQVIGDRAPYEQYF,TGTGCCAGTCAAGTTATAGGTGACAGGGCCCCCTACGAGCAGTACTTC
TRBJ1-3,-,TRBV6-5,many,CASRPRSGNTIYF,TGTGCCAGCAGGCCCCGCTCTGGAAACACCATATATTTT
TRBJ1-1,-,TRBV2,few,CASSEEGRDTEAFF,TGTGCCAGCAGTGAAGAGGGGAGAGACACTGAAGCTTTCTTT
TRBJ2-2,-,TRBV14,few,CASSQNHGDTGELFF,TGTGCCAGCAGTCAGAACCATGGGGACACCGGGGAGCTGTTTTTT
TRBJ1-1,-,TRBV29-1,many,CSVESRPEAFF,TGCAGCGTCGAATCGAGGCCTGAAGCTTTCTTT
TRBJ2-7,TRBD1,TRBV27,-,CASSSALGTGVYELYF,TGTGCCAGCAGTTCAGCCCTCGGGACAGGGGTCTACGAGCTGTACTTC
TRBJ1-5,-,TRBV7-9,many,CASSLDGGGNQPQHF,TGTGCCAGCAGCTTAGACGGGGGAGGCAATCAGCCCCAGCATTTT
TRBJ2-7,-,TRBV6-2/TRBV6-3,few,CASSYPPSGYEQYF,TGTGCCAGCAGTTACCCCCCGTCGGGCTACGAGCAGTACTTC
TRBJ2-3,-,TRBV6-1,many,CASSDGGLNTQYF,TGTGCCAGCAGTGATGGGGGGCTAAATACGCAGTATTTT
TRBJ1-2,-,TRBV12-3/TRBV12-4,many,CASSLIREGYGYTF,TGTGCCAGCAGTTTAATTCGTGAAGGCTATGGCTACACCTTC
TRBJ2-1,-,TRBV5-4,few,CASSLGTVAEQFF,TGTGCCAGCAGCTTGGGGACAGTGGCCGAGCAGTTCTTC
TRBJ1-6,-,TRBV10-3,many,CAISVRQNIYNSPLHF,TGTGCCATCAGTGTCCGGCAGAATATATATAATTCACCCCTCCACTTT
TRBJ2-1,-,TRBV20-1,few,CSASPGGSYNEQFF,TGCAGTGCTAGCCCCGGGGGATCCTACAATGAGCAGTTCTTC
TRBJ2-2,TRBD1,TRBV2,-,CASSEEGASNTGELFF,TGTGCCAGCAGTGAAGAGGGGGCTTCGAACACCGGGGAGCTGTTTTTT
TRBJ2-3,TRBD1,TRBV29-1,many,CSGRGQGAGTDTQYF,TGCAGCGGTAGAGGACAGGGGGCTGGCACAGATACGCAGTATTTT
TRBJ1-6,-,TRBV13,few,CASSYTRTGSSYNSPLHF,TGTGCCAGCAGCTATACACGAACGGGAAGCTCCTATAATTCACCCCTCCACTTT
TRBJ1-1,TRBD1,TRBV4-2,-,CASSQTGQRGLF,TGTGCCAGCAGCCAGACGGGACAGCGCGGGCTCTTT
TRBJ1-1,-,TRBV3-1,few,CASSQGGVAEAFF,TGTGCCAGCAGCCAAGGGGGTGTCGCTGAAGCTTTCTTT
TRBJ1-2,-,TRBV27,-,CASSVTGIQGYTF,TGTGCCAGCAGTGTAACAGGGATACAAGGCTACACCTTC